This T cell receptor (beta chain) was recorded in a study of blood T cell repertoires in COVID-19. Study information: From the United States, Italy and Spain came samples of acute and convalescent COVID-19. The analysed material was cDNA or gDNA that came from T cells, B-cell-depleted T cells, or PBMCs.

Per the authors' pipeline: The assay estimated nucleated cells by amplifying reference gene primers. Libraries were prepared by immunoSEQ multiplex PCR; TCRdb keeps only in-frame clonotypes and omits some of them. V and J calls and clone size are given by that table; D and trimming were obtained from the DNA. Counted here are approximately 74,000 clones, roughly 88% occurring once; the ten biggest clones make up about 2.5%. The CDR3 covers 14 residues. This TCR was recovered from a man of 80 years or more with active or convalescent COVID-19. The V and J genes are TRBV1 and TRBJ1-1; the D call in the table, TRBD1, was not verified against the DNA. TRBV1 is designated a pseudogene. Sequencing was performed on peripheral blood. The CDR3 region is CTLPYQGKNTEAFF. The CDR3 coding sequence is TGCACCTTACCTTACCAGGGGAAGAACACTGAAGCTTTCTTT.